This record covers a single T cell receptor (beta chain). The entry originates in a study of blood T cell repertoires in COVID-19. Authors' analysis steps: Amplification from reference gene primers served as the basis for estimated nucleated cell counts. Here immunoSEQ multiplex PCR was the method, and the copy in TCRdb shows in-frame clones only, minus some. V and J calls and clone size are as listed in that table; D and trimming were resolved from the DNA. Of tens of thousands of clones listed, around 88% are singletons. Trimming pared 9 bases from V and 14 bases from J, leaving 19 bases between. Looked up from germline, CDR1 is MNHEY and CDR2 is SMNVEV (reference sequence). The CDR3 totals 12 residues.

The TCR was taken from a man older than 75 with active or convalescent COVID-19. The sequencing input was peripheral blood. The chain recombines TRBV27 with TRBJ2-2, with TRBD2 as a possible D gene (5 bases). The CDR3 loop is CASPQGGPRLFF. The CDR3 DNA follows: TGTGCCAGTCCTCAAGGCGGGCCTAGACTGTTTTTT.